This T cell receptor (beta chain) stems from a study of blood T cell repertoires in COVID-19. Study in general: Samples taken during acute and convalescent COVID-19 were collected in the United States, Italy and Spain. PBMCs, B-cell-depleted T cells, or T cells provided the cDNA or gDNA that made up the material.

Germline V gene sequence: CDR1 SGHAT, CDR2 FQNNGV. The CDR3 has 15 amino acids. V dropped 4 bases and J dropped 5; count of bases not matched to a gene: 8. As processed by the authors: Amplifying reference gene primers gave estimates of nucleated cell counts. Profiling relied on immunoSEQ multiplex PCR, and the TCRdb table lists in-frame clones only, not all of them. V and J calls and clone size are those listed in that table; D and trimming were worked out from the DNA. Of 200,000 or so clones detected, roughly 84% appear once; the ten largest clones hold less than 15%. The sample was peripheral blood. This TCR derives from a human donor in a cohort sampled during active COVID-19. This chain connects TRBV11-2 to TRBJ2-5, with TRBD1 identical over 9 bases. The CDR3 DNA is TGTGCCAGCAGCTCTCGCGGGACAGGGTGGGAGACCCAGTACTTC. This gives the protein CASSSRGTGWETQYF.